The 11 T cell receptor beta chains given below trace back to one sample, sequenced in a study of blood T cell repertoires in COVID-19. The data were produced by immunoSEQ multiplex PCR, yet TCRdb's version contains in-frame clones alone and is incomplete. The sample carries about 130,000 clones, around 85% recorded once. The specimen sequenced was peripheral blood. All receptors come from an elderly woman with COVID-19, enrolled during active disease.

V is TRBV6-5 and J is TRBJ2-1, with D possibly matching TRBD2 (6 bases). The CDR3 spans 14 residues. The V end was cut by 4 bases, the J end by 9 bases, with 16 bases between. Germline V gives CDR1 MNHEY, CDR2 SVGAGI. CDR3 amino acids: CASSSKAGPSEQFF. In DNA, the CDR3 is TGTGCCAGCAGTTCCAAAGCGGGCCCTAGTGAGCAGTTCTTC.

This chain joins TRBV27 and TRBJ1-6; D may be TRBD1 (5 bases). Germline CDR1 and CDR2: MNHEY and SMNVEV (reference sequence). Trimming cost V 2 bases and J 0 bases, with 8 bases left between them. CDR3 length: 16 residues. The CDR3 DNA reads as TGTGCCAGCAGTTTAACAGGACGCTCCTATAATTCACCCCTCCACTTT. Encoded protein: CASSLTGRSYNSPLHF.

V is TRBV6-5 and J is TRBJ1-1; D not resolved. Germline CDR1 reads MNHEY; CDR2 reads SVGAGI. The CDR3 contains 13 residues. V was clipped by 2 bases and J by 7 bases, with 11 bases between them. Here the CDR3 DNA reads TGTGCCAGCAGTTACGACAAAGTAAGTGAAGCTTTCTTT. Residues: CASSYDKVSEAFF.

In DNA, the CDR3 is TGTGCCAGCAGTTACTCGGCGGGAAGCAATCAGCCCCAGCATTTT. Its translation: CASSYSAGSNQPQHF. The chain couples TRBV6-2 or TRBV6-3 to TRBJ1-5; D is unresolved. The CDR3 has 15 residues. CDR1 MNHEY and CDR2 SVGEGT come from the germline V gene. V dropped 0 bases and J dropped 1 base, with 7 bases sitting between them.

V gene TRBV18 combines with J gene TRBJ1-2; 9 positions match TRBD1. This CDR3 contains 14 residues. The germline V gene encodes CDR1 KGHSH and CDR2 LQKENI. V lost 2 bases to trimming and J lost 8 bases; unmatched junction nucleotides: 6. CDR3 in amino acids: CASSPRDREGGYTF. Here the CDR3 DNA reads TGTGCCAGCTCACCAAGGGACAGGGAGGGCGGCTACACCTTC. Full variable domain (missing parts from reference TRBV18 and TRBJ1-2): NAGVMQNPRHLVRRRGQEARLRCSPMKGHSHVYWYRQLPEEGLKFMVYLQKENIIDESGMPKERFSAEFPKEGPSILRIQQVVRGDSAAYFCASSPRDREGGYTFGSGTRLTVV.

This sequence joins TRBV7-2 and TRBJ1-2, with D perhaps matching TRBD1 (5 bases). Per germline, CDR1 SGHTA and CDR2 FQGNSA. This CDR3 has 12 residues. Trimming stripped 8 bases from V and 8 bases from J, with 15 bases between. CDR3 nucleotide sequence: TGTGCCAGCTCCCCGGACAACAGGGGCTACACCTTC. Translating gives CASSPDNRGYTF.

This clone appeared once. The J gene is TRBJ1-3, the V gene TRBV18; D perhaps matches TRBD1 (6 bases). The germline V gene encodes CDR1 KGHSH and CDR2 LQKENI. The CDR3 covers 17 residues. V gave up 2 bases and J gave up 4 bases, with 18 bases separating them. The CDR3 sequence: CASSPGGTDRYGNTIYF. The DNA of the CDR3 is TGTGCCAGCTCACCAGGTGGTACAGACAGGTACGGAAACACCATATATTTT.

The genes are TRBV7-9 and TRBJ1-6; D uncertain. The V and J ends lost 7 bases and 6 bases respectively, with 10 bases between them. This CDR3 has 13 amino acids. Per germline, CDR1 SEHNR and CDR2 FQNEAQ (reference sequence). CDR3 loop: CASKAETNSPLHF. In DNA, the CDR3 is TGTGCCAGCAAGGCGGAGACTAATTCACCCCTCCACTTT.

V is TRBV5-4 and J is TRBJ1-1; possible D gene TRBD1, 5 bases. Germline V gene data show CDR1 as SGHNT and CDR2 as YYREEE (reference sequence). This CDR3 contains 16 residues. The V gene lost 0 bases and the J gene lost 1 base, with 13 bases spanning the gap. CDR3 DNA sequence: TGTGCCAGCAGCTTGGGACAGTCCCTCACGAACACTGAAGCTTTCTTT. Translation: CASSLGQSLTNTEAFF.

CDR3 region: CASSTGTGSYEQYF. DNA for the CDR3: TGTGCCAGCAGCACCGGGACAGGGTCCTACGAGCAGTACTTC. This chain uses TRBV6-2 or TRBV6-3 with TRBJ2-7, with 9 bases fitting TRBD1. The germline V gene has CDR1 MNHEY and CDR2 SVGEGT. With 6 bases clipped from V and 1 base from J, the junction kept 4 bases outside the gene matches. The CDR3 has 14 amino acids.

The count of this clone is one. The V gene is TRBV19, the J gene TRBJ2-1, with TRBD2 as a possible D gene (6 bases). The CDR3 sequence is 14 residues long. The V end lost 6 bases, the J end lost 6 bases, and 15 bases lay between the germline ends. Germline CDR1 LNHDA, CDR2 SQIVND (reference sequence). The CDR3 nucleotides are TGTGCCAGTAGGGCTTTGGGAGCGGGCAATGAGCAGTTCTTC. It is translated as CASRALGAGNEQFF.